One and the same sample provided the 24 T cell receptor beta chains below, sequenced in a study of blood T cell repertoires in COVID-19 (TCRdb year 2020). Library preparation used the immunoSEQ multiplex PCR assay. In TCRdb, the immuneACCESS table is reduced to in-frame sequences with V and J assigned. These tables do not hold every clone; where another copy was compared, an unresolved V gene accounts for under half, and the others remain unexplained. In all, the sample holds some 380,000 clones, and around 84% of those were seen once. 0.85% to 1.2% of the sample belongs to the ten largest clones. Sequencing was carried out using peripheral blood. The source is a human donor with acute or convalescent COVID-19. The donor label of this sample is uncertain.

The chain is built from TRBV18 and TRBJ2-1; possible D gene TRBD2, 7 bases. V was shortened by 2 bases and J by 6 bases, with 14 bases between the two germline ends. Germline V gene sequence: CDR1 KGHSH, CDR2 LQKENI. This CDR3 is built from 15 residues. The CDR3: CASSPSGGPLNEQFF. CDR3 sequence (DNA): TGTGCCAGCTCACCATCCGGGGGGCCCCTCAATGAGCAGTTCTTC.

The J gene is TRBJ1-2, the V gene TRBV6-5; 7 positions match TRBD1. V lost 0 bases, J lost 8 bases, and 12 bases stayed unmatched. Germline V CDR1 and CDR2: MNHEY, SVGAGI. This CDR3 comprises 16 residues. CDR3 in DNA: TGTGCCAGCAGTTACTCGGTACTTACAGGGGCCCGCGGCTACACCTTC. Translating it yields CASSYSVLTGARGYTF.

This clone showed up just a few times. This rearrangement joins TRBV7-8 to TRBJ2-7; 7 positions agree with TRBD1. The length of the CDR3 is 15 residues. V was pared by 5 bases and J by 1 base, with 8 bases of the junction left unmatched. Germline V CDR1 and CDR2: SGHVS, FQNEAQ. The CDR3 spells CASSPRQGPSYEQYF. The CDR3 DNA follows: TGTGCCAGCAGCCCGCGACAGGGCCCGTCCTACGAGCAGTACTTC.

V is TRBV7-8 and J is TRBJ1-3; no reliable D call. The CDR3 is 14 residues long. CDR1 is SGHVS and CDR2 is FQNEAQ in the germline V gene. The V and J ends lost 0 bases and 4 bases respectively, with 7 bases between them. For the CDR3, the DNA is TGTGCCAGCAGCTTAGCGAGGTTCGGAAACACCATATATTTT. Translating gives CASSLARFGNTIYF.

V gene TRBV9 combines with J gene TRBJ1-4; 9 nucleotides match TRBD1. The CDR3 extends over 16 amino acids. Losses at the gene ends were 0 bases for V and 6 bases for J; bases not matched to a gene: 6. Per germline, CDR1 SGDLS and CDR2 YYNGEE. The CDR3 nucleotides read TGTGCCAGCAGCGTAGCCCCCGACAGGGGGTATGAAAAACTGTTTTTT. Amino acids: CASSVAPDRGYEKLFF.

This clone appeared once. This chain uses TRBV6-5 with TRBJ1-1, with 8 bases fitting TRBD1. This CDR3 has 14 amino acids. Germline CDR1 and CDR2: MNHEY and SVGAGI. The V gene end was trimmed by 6 bases and the J gene end by 4 bases; junction bases not matched to a gene: 7. The CDR3 bases are TGTGCCAGCAGGAGGGACAGGCGGGTCACTGAAGCTTTCTTT. This translates into CASRRDRRVTEAFF.

The CDR3 here is CASSLGGVLYGYTF. DNA for the CDR3: TGTGCCAGCAGCTTAGGGGGGGTCCTCTATGGCTACACCTTC. V is TRBV11-2 and J is TRBJ1-2; tentatively, D is TRBD1 (5 bases). CDR1 is SGHAT, CDR2 FQNNGV, per germline. The CDR3 runs to 14 residues. Trimming stripped 1 base from V and 4 bases from J, with 10 bases between.

The chain has TRBV24-1 and TRBJ1-4; 7 positions match TRBD1. This CDR3 is 17 amino acids long. The V and J ends lost 6 bases and 5 bases, in that order; junction bases with no gene match: 14. CDR1 and CDR2 (germline): KGHDR, SFDVKD. The CDR3 region is CATSPPHPTGTNEKLFF. In DNA form, the CDR3 reads TGTGCCACCAGTCCTCCACACCCGACAGGGACGAATGAAAAACTGTTTTTT.

J is TRBJ2-7 and V is TRBV1; the DNA was not compared with TRBD2, the D call given in the table. TRBV1 is described as a pseudogene. The CDR3 is made up of 16 amino acids. CDR3 protein: CTSSQEGLAESYEQYF. The CDR3 nucleotides read TGCACCAGCAGCCAAGAGGGACTAGCGGAGTCCTACGAGCAGTACTTC.

The chain couples TRBV10-2 to TRBJ1-5; D possibly corresponds to TRBD1 (6 bases). The germline CDR1 and CDR2 sequences are WSHSY and SAAADI. V was pared by 8 bases and J by 2 bases, with 16 bases between. There are 15 residues in the CDR3. The CDR3 protein is CASGKQGRGNQPQHF. The CDR3 DNA sequence: TGCGCCAGCGGCAAACAGGGTCGGGGCAATCAGCCCCAGCATTTT.

In DNA, the CDR3 is TGCGCCAGCAGCTTGGGCCGGGACAGCTTTTTTAACTATGGCTACACCTTC. Translation: CASSLGRDSFFNYGYTF. This chain connects TRBV5-1 to TRBJ1-2; TRBD1 aligns across 7 bases. V gave up 0 bases and J gave up 1 base; unmatched junction bases: 9. This CDR3 contains 17 residues. Germline V gene lookup returns CDR1 SGHRS and CDR2 YFSETQ.

The V gene is TRBV28, the J gene TRBJ1-3; tentative D call: TRBD1 (5 bases). This CDR3 comprises 16 residues. Germline assignment: CDR1 MDHEN and CDR2 SYDVKM. The ends were cut back, 3 bases at V and 1 base at J, with 13 bases in the middle. In nucleotides, the CDR3 is TGTGCCAGCAGTTTGGGCAGGGCACCTTCTGGAAACACCATATATTTT. It specifies CASSLGRAPSGNTIYF.

This chain uses TRBV7-8 with TRBJ1-6, with 8 bases fitting TRBD1. V lost 5 bases and J lost 4; bases outside the gene matches: 4. Germline-derived CDR1 and CDR2 are SGHVS and FQNEAQ. The CDR3 is 15 residues long. CDR3 sequence reads: CASSLGQVYNSPLHF. In DNA form, the CDR3 reads TGTGCCAGCAGCCTGGGACAGGTTTATAATTCACCCCTCCACTTT.

V gene TRBV2 combines with J gene TRBJ1-1; 11 bases map to TRBD1. The V and J ends lost 5 bases and 4 bases, in that order; junction bases with no gene match: 12. Germline CDR1 reads SNHLY; CDR2 reads FYNNEI. The CDR3 is 17 amino acids. CDR3 sequence reads: CASSSRDRGYGGTEAFF. Here the CDR3 DNA reads TGTGCCAGCAGTTCCCGGGACAGGGGGTACGGGGGCACTGAAGCTTTCTTT.

CDR3 amino acids: CAWSVHGGDQPQHF. The DNA for the CDR3 is TGTGCCTGGAGTGTACACGGGGGGGATCAGCCCCAGCATTTT. The chain links TRBV30 to TRBJ1-5, with D possibly being TRBD1 (5 bases). Trimming took 0 bases from V and 5 from J, leaving 11 bases between them. Germline-derived CDR1 and CDR2 are GTSNPN and SVGIG (reference sequence). This CDR3 comprises 14 residues.

This rearrangement joins TRBV4-2 to TRBJ1-4; D may be TRBD1 (6 bases). The V gene lost 1 base and the J gene lost 1 base, with 10 bases spanning the gap. CDR1 is LGHNA and CDR2 is YNFKEQ in the germline V gene. This CDR3 spans 16 amino acids. The CDR3 DNA reads as TGTGCCAGCAGCCAAGCCTGGGGGCAAACTAATGAAAAACTGTTTTTT. It is translated as CASSQAWGQTNEKLFF.

The chain has TRBV6-5 and TRBJ2-3; a weak D match, TRBD2 (5 bases). Trimming took 0 bases from V and 5 from J, leaving 15 bases between them. The CDR3 is 16 residues long. Per the germline V gene, CDR1 is MNHEY and CDR2 is SVGAGI. This chain's CDR3 is CASSYSSPGAGDTQYF. In DNA, the CDR3 is TGTGCCAGCAGTTACTCGAGTCCGGGTGCGGGAGATACGCAGTATTTT.

The chain carries TRBV6-6 and TRBJ1-2, with D perhaps matching TRBD1 (6 bases). Trimming shortened V by 4 bases and J by 7 bases, and 19 bases separated the two germline ends. The CDR3 is made up of 15 amino acids. CDR1 is MNHNY and CDR2 is SVGAGI in the germline V gene (reference sequence). The CDR3 region has the DNA TGTGCCAGCAGTTTCTCAACAGGGACCAAACCTGGCTACACCTTC. Protein: CASSFSTGTKPGYTF.

This clone was seen a few times. The chain carries TRBV7-2 and TRBJ1-4; 7 bases map to TRBD1. V shed 5 bases, J shed 8 bases, and the junction held 20 bases outside the gene matches. CDR1 SGHTA and CDR2 FQGNSA come from the germline V gene. This CDR3 is 18 amino acids long. CDR3 nucleotides: TGTGCCAGCAGCCCTAGTCGTGAGGCAGGGGGTTTGGTAGAAAAACTGTTTTTT. Translated, it gives CASSPSREAGGLVEKLFF.

The V gene is TRBV27, the J gene TRBJ2-2, with 11 bases aligning to TRBD2. This CDR3 contains 15 residues. From germline, CDR1 is MNHEY and CDR2 SMNVEV (reference sequence). The trim removed 2 bases at V and 10 bases at J, leaving 6 bases unmatched. CDR3 nucleotide sequence: TGTGCCAGCAGTTTAATTCTAGCGGGGGGCCAGGAGCTGTTTTTT. Encoded protein: CASSLILAGGQELFF.

The V call is TRBV18, the J call TRBJ2-6; D gene ambiguous. Trimming left V 6 bases short and J 0 bases short, with 3 bases between. Germline CDR1 reads KGHSH; CDR2 reads LQKENI. The CDR3 is 13 amino acids. The CDR3 is CASSLSGANVLTF. CDR3 coding DNA: TGTGCCAGCTCCCTCTCTGGGGCCAACGTCCTGACTTTC.

This sequence joins TRBV19 and TRBJ1-2, with D perhaps TRBD1 (5 bases). V gave up 3 bases and J gave up 3 bases, with 8 bases separating them. This CDR3 contains 13 residues. CDR1 and CDR2 from the germline V gene are LNHDA and SQIVND (reference sequence). The CDR3 reads CASSIRQHYGYTF. In DNA, the CDR3 is TGTGCCAGTAGTATTAGACAGCACTATGGCTACACCTTC.

This chain joins TRBV7-9 and TRBJ2-3, with TRBD1 matching over 9 bases. Germline V gene lookup returns CDR1 SEHNR and CDR2 FQNEAQ (reference sequence). V gave up 3 bases and J gave up 1 base; unmatched junction bases: 11. The CDR3 contains 18 residues. In DNA, the CDR3 is TGTGCCAGCAGCTTTCGAAGGGACCGGGACAGGGGCACAGATACGCAGTATTTT. It specifies CASSFRRDRDRGTDTQYF.

The table lists this clone with a few counts. The chain uses TRBV13 and TRBJ2-1, with D possibly matching TRBD1 (6 bases). The CDR3 sequence is 15 residues long. V was shortened by 5 bases and J by 0 bases, with 11 bases between the two germline ends. Germline values: CDR1 PRHDT, CDR2 FYEKMQ (reference sequence). CDR3 nucleotide sequence: TGTGCCAGCAGCGCAGGGGCCTTCTCCTACAATGAGCAGTTCTTC. This gives the protein CASSAGAFSYNEQFF.